This is a list of T cell receptor beta chains from one sample in a study of blood T cell repertoires in COVID-19. Measured with immunoSEQ multiplex PCR; TCRdb has only the in-frame clones, and not every one. The table shows 200,000 to 250,000 clones, with 84% occurring only once. The sequenced material came from peripheral blood. The receptors come from a woman in her sixties who had recovered from COVID-19. Both conserved end residues are part of each CDR3. A D gene is named only where the DNA matches it firmly. Expanded clones are given a class, and other clones once, few, many or no size at all.

>TRBJ2-2|TRBV2|-|TRBD2
CASSFTGTRNTGELFF
TGTGCCAGCAGCTTTACCGGGACTAGGAACACCGGGGAGCTGTTTTTT
>TRBJ2-1|TRBV19|-|-
CASSIAASRSSYNEQFF
TGTGCCAGTAGTATAGCGGCTAGCAGGAGCTCCTACAATGAGCAGTTCTTC
>TRBJ2-2|TRBV2|-|TRBD1
CASRDRGWTSTGELFF
TGTGCCAGCAGGGACAGGGGGTGGACGAGCACCGGGGAGCTGTTTTTT
>TRBJ2-1|TRBV12-5|-|TRBD1
CASGLVMDRGANEQFF
TGTGCTAGTGGTTTGGTAATGGACAGGGGGGCGAATGAGCAGTTCTTC
>TRBJ2-1|TRBV27|-|TRBD2
CASSLRTSGPSIFGGEQFF
TGTGCCAGCAGTTTACGGACTAGCGGGCCCTCCATCTTTGGTGGTGAGCAGTTCTTC
>TRBJ2-5|TRBV14|-|-
CASSQSSGGGQTQYF
TGTGCCAGCAGCCAAAGCTCGGGCGGCGGGCAGACCCAGTACTTC
>TRBJ2-5|TRBV14|-|-
CASTGDGGTQYF
TGTGCCAGCACGGGGGACGGCGGGACCCAGTACTTC
>TRBJ1-1|TRBV3-1/TRBV3-2|-|TRBD1
CASSGRDRGTEAFF
TGTGCCAGCAGCGGAAGGGACAGAGGCACTGAAGCTTTCTTT
>TRBJ1-3|TRBV9|-|TRBD1
CASSVDPIQGGSTIYF
TGTGCCAGCAGCGTAGATCCCATACAGGGGGGAAGCACCATATATTTT
>TRBJ2-7|TRBV21-1|-|-
CASSKKLGGRPYEQYF
TGTGCCAGCAGCAAAAAGTTAGGGGGCCGGCCCTACGAGCAGTACTTC
>TRBJ1-2|TRBV11-2|few|-
CASSTTTSYGVAGLYGYTF
TGTGCCAGCAGCACTACAACCTCTTACGGGGTGGCGGGTTTATATGGCTACACCTTC
>TRBJ1-1|TRBV19|once|-
CASSEGYGSQNTEAFF
TGTGCCAGTAGCGAGGGTTATGGCAGTCAGAACACTGAAGCTTTCTTT
>TRBJ2-5|TRBV5-1|-|TRBD2
CASSLGTSGSETQYF
TGCGCCAGCAGCTTGGGGACTAGCGGGTCAGAGACCCAGTACTTC
>TRBJ1-1|TRBV6-2/TRBV6-3|-|TRBD1
CASSLTGLTEAFF
TGTGCCAGCAGTTTGACAGGGTTAACTGAAGCTTTCTTT
>TRBJ1-3|TRBV24-1|-|TRBD1
CAGGQGAAGNTIYF
TGTGCCGGAGGACAGGGGGCCGCTGGAAACACCATATATTTT
>TRBJ1-5|TRBV27|-|-
CASSPQGSNQPQHF
TGTGCCAGCAGTCCCCAGGGTAGCAATCAGCCCCAGCATTTT
>TRBJ2-7|TRBV27|-|TRBD2
CASRRTLAGGLEQYF
TGTGCCAGCAGGCGAACACTAGCGGGGGGGCTGGAGCAGTACTTC
>TRBJ2-1|TRBV7-3|-|-
CASSLRRDSGHEQFF
TGTGCCAGCAGCTTACGCCGGGACAGCGGGCATGAGCAGTTCTTC
>TRBJ2-5|TRBV5-4|-|TRBD2
CASSAVGTRETQYF
TGTGCCAGCAGCGCGGTGGGGACTAGAGAGACCCAGTACTTC
>TRBJ1-1|TRBV19|-|TRBD1
CASSRRGRNTEAFF
TGTGCCAGTAGCCGCAGGGGGCGCAACACTGAAGCTTTCTTT
>TRBJ1-1|TRBV13|once|-
CASSTNRNTEAFF
TGTGCCAGCAGCACGAACAGGAACACTGAAGCTTTCTTT
>TRBJ2-1|TRBV28|once|-
CASSSLDGGSYNEQFF
TGTGCCAGCAGTTCCCTCGACGGGGGCTCCTACAATGAGCAGTTCTTC
>TRBJ2-5|TRBV9|-|TRBD2
CASSVPGLAGAETQYF
TGTGCCAGCAGCGTACCCGGACTAGCGGGGGCTGAGACCCAGTACTTC
>TRBJ1-3|TRBV19|-|-
CASSIIGGGPGNTIYF
TGTGCCAGTAGTATCATCGGGGGAGGCCCTGGAAACACCATATATTTT
>TRBJ2-5|TRBV27|once|-
CASSPANQGETQYF
TGTGCCAGCAGTCCGGCGAATCAGGGGGAGACCCAGTACTTC
>TRBJ2-2|TRBV11-2|-|-
CASMGGGNTGELFF
TGTGCCAGCATGGGAGGGGGGAACACCGGGGAGCTGTTTTTT
>TRBJ1-5|TRBV5-4|-|-
CASSFKGGNQPQHF
TGTGCCAGCAGCTTCAAAGGGGGCAATCAGCCCCAGCATTTT
>TRBJ1-5|TRBV25-1|once|-
CASRESGNQPQHF
TGTGCCAGCAGAGAATCGGGCAATCAGCCCCAGCATTTT
>TRBJ1-6|TRBV5-1|-|TRBD1
CASRPTGTARNSPLHF
TGCGCCAGCAGGCCCACCGGGACAGCAAGAAATTCACCCCTCCACTTT
>TRBJ2-3|TRBV25-1|-|TRBD2
CAVAGSTDTQYF
TGTGCCGTAGCGGGGAGCACAGATACGCAGTATTTT
>TRBJ1-5|TRBV11-2|-|-
CASSLDFGGRYPQHF
TGTGCCAGCAGCTTAGATTTCGGGGGGAGGTATCCCCAGCATTTT
>TRBJ1-2|TRBV7-2|-|-
CASTPAGTSKGYTF
TGTGCCAGCACCCCGGCCGGGACATCGAAGGGCTACACCTTC
>TRBJ1-3|TRBV7-9|-|-
CASSLSLTLASGNTIYF
TGTGCCAGCAGCTTAAGTCTCACCCTGGCCTCTGGAAACACCATATATTTT